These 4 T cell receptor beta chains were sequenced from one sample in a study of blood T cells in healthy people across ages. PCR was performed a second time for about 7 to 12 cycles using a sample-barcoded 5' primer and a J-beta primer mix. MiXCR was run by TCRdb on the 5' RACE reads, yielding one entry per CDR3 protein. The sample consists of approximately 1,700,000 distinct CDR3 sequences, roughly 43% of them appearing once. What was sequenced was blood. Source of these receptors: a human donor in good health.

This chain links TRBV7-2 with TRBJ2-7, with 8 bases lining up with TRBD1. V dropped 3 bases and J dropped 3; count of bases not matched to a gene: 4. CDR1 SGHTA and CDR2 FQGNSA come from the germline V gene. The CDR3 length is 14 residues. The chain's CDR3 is CASSLDRVVYEQYF. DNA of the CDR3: TGTGCCAGCAGCTTGGACAGGGTAGTCTACGAGCAGTACTTC.

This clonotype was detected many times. The CDR3, as DNA: TGCGCCAGCAGCTTGGGACAGGGAGACTACGAGCAGTACTTC. Translation: CASSLGQGDYEQYF. The rearrangement uses TRBV5-1 and TRBJ2-7; 7 nucleotides match TRBD1. The CDR3 extends over 14 amino acids. V shed 0 bases and J 3 bases; nucleotides not matched to a gene: 3. Germline CDR1 reads SGHRS; CDR2 reads YFSETQ.

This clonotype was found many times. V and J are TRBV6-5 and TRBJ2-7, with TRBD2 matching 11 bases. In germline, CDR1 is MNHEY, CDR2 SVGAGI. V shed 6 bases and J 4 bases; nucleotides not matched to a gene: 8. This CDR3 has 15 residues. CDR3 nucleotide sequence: TGTGCCAGCAGCGGTGGACTAGCGGGTTCATACGAGCAGTACTTC. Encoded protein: CASSGGLAGSYEQYF.

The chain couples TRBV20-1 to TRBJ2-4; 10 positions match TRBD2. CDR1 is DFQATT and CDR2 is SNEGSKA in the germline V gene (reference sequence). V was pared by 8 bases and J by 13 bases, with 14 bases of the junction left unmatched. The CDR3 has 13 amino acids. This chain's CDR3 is CSTSSGGHNEQYF. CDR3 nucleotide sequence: TGCAGTACCTCTAGCGGGGGCCACAATGAGCAGTACTTC.